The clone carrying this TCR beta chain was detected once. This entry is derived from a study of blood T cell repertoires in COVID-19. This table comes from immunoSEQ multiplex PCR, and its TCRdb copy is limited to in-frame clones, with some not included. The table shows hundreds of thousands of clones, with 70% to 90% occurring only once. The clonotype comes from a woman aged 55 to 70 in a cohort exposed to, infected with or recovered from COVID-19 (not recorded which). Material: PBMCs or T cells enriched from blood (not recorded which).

CDR3 in amino acids: CATAYRGIGTDTQYF. The CDR3 DNA follows: TGTGCCACCGCCTACAGGGGGATCGGGACAGATACGCAGTATTTT. The chain carries TRBV24-1 and TRBJ2-3, with 8 bases matching TRBD1. The CDR3 has 15 residues. The junction had 10 bases not matched to a gene; V was cut back by 9 bases and J by 3 bases. Germline CDR1 and CDR2: KGHDR and SFDVKD.